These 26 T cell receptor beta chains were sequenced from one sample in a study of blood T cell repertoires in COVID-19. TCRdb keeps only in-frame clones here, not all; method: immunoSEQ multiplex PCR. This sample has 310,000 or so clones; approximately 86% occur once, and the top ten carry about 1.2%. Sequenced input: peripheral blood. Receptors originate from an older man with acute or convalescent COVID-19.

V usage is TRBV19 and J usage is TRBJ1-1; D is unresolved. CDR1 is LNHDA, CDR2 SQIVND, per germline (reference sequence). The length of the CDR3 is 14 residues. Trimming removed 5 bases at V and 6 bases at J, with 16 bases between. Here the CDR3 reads CASSRVRGSSEAFF. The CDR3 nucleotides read TGTGCCAGTAGTCGTGTTCGGGGAAGTTCTGAAGCTTTCTTT.

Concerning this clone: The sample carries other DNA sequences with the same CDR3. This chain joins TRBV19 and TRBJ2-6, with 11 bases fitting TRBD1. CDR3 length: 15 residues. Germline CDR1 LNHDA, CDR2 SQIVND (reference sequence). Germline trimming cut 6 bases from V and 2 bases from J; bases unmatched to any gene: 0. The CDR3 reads CASRGQGAGANVLTF. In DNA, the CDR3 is TGTGCCAGTAGGGGACAGGGGGCTGGGGCCAACGTCCTGACTTTC. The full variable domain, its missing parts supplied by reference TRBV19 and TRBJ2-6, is DGGITQSPKYLFRKEGQNVTLSCEQNLNHDAMYWYRQDPGQGLRLIYYSQIVNDFQKGDIAEGYSVSREKKESFPLTVTSAQKNPTAFYLCASRGQGAGANVLTFGAGSRLTVL.

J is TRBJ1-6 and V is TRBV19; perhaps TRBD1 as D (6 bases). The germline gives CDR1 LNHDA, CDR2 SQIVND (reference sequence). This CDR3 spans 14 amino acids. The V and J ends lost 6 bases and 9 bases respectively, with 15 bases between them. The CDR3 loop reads CASSPGTLLSPLHF. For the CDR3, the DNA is TGTGCCAGTAGCCCCGGGACATTACTTTCACCCCTCCACTTT.

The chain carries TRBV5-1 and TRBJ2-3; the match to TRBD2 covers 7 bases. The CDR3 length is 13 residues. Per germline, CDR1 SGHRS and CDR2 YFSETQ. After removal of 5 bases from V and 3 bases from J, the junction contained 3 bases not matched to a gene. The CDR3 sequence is CASSPSGTDTQYF. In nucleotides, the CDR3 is TGCGCCAGCAGTCCTAGCGGAACAGATACGCAGTATTTT.

CDR3 sequence (DNA): TGTGCCAGCAGCTTAGCGAGGTCGGCTGTCAATGAGCAGTTCTTC. Translation gives CASSLARSAVNEQFF. The V call is TRBV7-2, the J call TRBJ2-1; D is ambiguous. Trimming left V 0 bases short and J 6 bases short, with 12 bases between. The V gene's germline CDR1 is SGHTA and CDR2 FQGNSA. The CDR3 consists of 15 residues.

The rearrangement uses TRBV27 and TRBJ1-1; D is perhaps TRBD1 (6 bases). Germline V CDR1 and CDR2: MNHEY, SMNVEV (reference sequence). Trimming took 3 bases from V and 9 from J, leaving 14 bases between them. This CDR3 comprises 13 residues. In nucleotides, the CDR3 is TGTGCCAGCAGTTTCGTTGGTGGGACACAAGCTTTCTTT. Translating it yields CASSFVGGTQAFF.

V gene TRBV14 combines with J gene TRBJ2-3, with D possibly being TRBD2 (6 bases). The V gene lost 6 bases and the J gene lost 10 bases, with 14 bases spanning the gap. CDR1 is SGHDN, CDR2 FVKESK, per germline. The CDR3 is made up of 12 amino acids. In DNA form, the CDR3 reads TGTGCCAGCAGTCCGTTAGCGGACCCGCAGTATTTT. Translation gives CASSPLADPQYF.

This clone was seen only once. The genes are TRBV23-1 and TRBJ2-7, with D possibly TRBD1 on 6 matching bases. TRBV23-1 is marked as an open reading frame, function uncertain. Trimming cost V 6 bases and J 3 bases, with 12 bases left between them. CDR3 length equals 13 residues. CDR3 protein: CASRQTGLYEQYF. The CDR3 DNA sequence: TGCGCCAGCAGACAGACAGGCCTCTACGAGCAGTACTTC.

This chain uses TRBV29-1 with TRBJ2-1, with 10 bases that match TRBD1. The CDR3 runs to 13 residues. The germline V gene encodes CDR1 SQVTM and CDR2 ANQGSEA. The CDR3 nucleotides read TGCAGGGCCGGGACAGGGGCCTTCAATGAGCAGTTCTTC. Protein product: CRAGTGAFNEQFF.

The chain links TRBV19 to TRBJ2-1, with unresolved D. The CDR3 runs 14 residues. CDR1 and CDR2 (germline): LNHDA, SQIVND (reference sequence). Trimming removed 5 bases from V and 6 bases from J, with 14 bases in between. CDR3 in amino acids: CASSPQLSPNEQFF. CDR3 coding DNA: TGTGCCAGTAGTCCACAACTAAGTCCCAATGAGCAGTTCTTC.

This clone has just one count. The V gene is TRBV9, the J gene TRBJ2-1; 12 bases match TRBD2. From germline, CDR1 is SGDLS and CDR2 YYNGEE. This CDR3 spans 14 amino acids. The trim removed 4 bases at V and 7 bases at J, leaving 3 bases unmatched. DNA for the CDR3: TGTGCCAGCAGCCGGACTAGCGGGGCTAATGAGCAGTTCTTC. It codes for CASSRTSGANEQFF.

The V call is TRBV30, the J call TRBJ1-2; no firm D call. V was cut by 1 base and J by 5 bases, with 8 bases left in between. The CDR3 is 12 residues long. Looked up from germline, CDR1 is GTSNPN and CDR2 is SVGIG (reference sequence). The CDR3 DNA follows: TGTGCCTGGAGTGGGAGAACATATGGCTACACCTTC. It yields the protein CAWSGRTYGYTF.

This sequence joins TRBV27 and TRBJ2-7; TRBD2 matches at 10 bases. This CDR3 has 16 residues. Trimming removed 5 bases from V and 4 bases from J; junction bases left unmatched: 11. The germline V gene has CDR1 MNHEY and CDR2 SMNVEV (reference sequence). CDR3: CASSPQGLAGVYEQYF. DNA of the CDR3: TGTGCCAGCAGTCCCCAAGGGCTAGCGGGAGTTTACGAGCAGTACTTC.

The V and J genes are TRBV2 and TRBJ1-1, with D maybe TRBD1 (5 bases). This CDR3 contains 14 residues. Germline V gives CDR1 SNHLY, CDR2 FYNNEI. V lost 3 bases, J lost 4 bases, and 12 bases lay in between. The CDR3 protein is CASSDRGMATEAFF. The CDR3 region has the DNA TGTGCCAGCAGTGACCGGGGGATGGCCACTGAAGCTTTCTTT.

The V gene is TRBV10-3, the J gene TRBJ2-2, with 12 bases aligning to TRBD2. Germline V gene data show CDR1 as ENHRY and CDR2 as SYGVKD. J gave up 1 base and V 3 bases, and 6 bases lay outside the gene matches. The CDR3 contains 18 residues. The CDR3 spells CAISDPGLAGWNTGELFF. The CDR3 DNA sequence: TGTGCCATCAGTGACCCGGGACTAGCGGGTTGGAACACCGGGGAGCTGTTTTTT.

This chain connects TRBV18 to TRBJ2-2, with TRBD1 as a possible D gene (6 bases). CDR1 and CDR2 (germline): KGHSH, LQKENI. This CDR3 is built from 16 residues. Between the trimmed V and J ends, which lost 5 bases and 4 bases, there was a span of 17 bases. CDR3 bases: TGTGCCAGCTCAGCGCGACAGGCTCGAGTCACCGGGGAGCTGTTTTTT. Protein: CASSARQARVTGELFF.

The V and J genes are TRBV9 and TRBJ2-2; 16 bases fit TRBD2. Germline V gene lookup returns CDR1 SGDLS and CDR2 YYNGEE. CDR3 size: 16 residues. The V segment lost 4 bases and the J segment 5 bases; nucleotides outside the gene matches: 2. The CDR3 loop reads CASSQGLAGGTGELFF. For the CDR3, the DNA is TGTGCCAGCAGCCAGGGACTAGCGGGGGGGACCGGGGAGCTGTTTTTT.

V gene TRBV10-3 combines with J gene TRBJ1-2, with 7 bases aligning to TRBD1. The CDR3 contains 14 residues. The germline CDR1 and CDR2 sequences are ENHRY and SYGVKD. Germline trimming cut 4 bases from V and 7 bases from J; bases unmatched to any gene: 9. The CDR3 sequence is CAISVQGLSGGYTF. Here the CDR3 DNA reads TGTGCCATCAGTGTACAGGGGTTATCCGGTGGCTACACCTTC.

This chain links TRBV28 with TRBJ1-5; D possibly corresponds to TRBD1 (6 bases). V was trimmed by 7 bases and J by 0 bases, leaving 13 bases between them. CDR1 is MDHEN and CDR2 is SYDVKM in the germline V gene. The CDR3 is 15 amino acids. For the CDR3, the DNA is TGTGCCAGCACGACGGGGGGGGCTAGCAATCAGCCCCAGCATTTT. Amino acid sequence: CASTTGGASNQPQHF. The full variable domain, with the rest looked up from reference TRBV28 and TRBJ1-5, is DVKVTQSSRYLVKRTGEKVFLECVQDMDHENMFWYRQDPGLGLRLIYFSYDVKMKEKGDIPEGYSVSREKKERFSLILESASTNQTSMYLCASTTGGASNQPQHFGDGTRLSIL.

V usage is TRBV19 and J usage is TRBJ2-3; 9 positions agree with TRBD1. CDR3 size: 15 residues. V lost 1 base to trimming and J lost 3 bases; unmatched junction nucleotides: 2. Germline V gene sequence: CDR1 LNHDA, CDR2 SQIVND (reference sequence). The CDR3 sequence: CASSIADRGTDTQYF. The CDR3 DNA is TGTGCCAGTAGTATAGCGGACAGGGGTACAGATACGCAGTATTTT. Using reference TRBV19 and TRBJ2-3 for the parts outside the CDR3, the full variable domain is DGGITQSPKYLFRKEGQNVTLSCEQNLNHDAMYWYRQDPGQGLRLIYYSQIVNDFQKGDIAEGYSVSREKKESFPLTVTSAQKNPTAFYLCASSIADRGTDTQYFGPGTRLTVL.

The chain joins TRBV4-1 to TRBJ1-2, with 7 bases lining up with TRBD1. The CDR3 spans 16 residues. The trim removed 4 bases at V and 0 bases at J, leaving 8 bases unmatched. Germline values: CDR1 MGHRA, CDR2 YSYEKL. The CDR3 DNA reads TGCGCCAGCAGCCCAACAGGGGCGAGAGCTAACTATGGCTACACCTTC. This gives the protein CASSPTGARANYGYTF.

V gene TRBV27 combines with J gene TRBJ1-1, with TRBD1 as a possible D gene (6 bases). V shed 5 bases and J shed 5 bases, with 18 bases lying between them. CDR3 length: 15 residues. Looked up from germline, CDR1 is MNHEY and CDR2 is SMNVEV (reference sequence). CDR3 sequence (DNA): TGTGCCAGCAGTCCCAGCTCGGGGGGGCATACTGAAGCTTTCTTT. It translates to CASSPSSGGHTEAFF.

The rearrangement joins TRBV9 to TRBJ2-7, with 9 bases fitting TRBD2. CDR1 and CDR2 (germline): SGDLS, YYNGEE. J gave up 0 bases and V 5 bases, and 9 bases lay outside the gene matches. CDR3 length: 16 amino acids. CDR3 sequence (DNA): TGTGCCAGCAGTGCGACTAGCGGACCGAGCTCCTACGAGCAGTACTTC. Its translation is CASSATSGPSSYEQYF.

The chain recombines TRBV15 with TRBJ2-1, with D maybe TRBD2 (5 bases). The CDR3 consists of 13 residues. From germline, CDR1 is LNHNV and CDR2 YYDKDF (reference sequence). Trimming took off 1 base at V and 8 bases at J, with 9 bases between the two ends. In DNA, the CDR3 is TGTGCCACCAGCAGAGGACTACTCGATGAGCAGTTCTTC. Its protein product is CATSRGLLDEQFF.

The CDR3 nucleotides read TGTGCCAGCAGTTTTCAAGGCAGGGGGTTCGGCTCCTACGAGCAGTACTTC. Translation: CASSFQGRGFGSYEQYF. The chain links TRBV28 to TRBJ2-7; 7 bases are a match to TRBD1. In germline, CDR1 is MDHEN, CDR2 SYDVKM. V gave up 3 bases and J gave up 0 bases; unmatched junction bases: 11. CDR3 length equals 17 residues.

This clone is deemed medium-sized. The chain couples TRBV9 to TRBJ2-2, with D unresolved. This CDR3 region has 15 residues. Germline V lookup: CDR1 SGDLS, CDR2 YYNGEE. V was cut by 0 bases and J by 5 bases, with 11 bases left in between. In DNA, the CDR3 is TGTGCCAGCAGCGTAGACGGTCACCTAACCGGGGAGCTGTTTTTT. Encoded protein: CASSVDGHLTGELFF.